This T cell receptor beta chain was profiled in a study of T cell repertoires in cytomegalovirus infection (dated by TCRdb to between 2017 and 2020). Looking at the study overall: The peptide stimulations were aimed at well-studied HLA-B-restricted epitopes as well as recently identified HLA-C-restricted CMV epitopes, whose presentation resists viral immunomodulation. Donor HLA type was relevant to the analysis, as public TCR beta signatures indicated carriage of CMV infection together with the matching HLA type. Paper-wide results and their limitations: The ex vivo response was dominated by HLA-C-restricted CMV-specific TCR beta clonotypes, which also provided the single most frequent clonotype in two of eight donors. Cumulative frequency of public TCR beta family members discriminated carriers of CMV infection plus the relevant HLA type in this cohort and an independent 352-donor cohort.

The sample was run on an Illumina HiSeq 1500. Clones were called with MiXCR by TCRdb after fastp trimmed the public reads at Q25, and only in-frame beta chains were retained. Rows are combined by CDR3 protein, so each entry shows the most common genes and DNA. This sample comprises about 500,000 distinct CDR3 sequences, roughly a third of them detected only once. The top ten clones comprise roughly a sixth of the sample. This clonotype was observed at least ten times. The antigen this receptor binds is unknown. Base-call qualities are not available, and no considerably larger clone is one nucleotide away. The CDR3 goes from the cysteine to the phenylalanine over 16 residues. Kept here is only the CDR3 DNA, which spans 48 bases and is read in frame from base 1. Reading the germline V gene gives CDR1 SGHVS and CDR2 FNYEAQ. V lost 5 bases and J lost 5 bases, and the count of bases not matched to a germline gene is 10.

The treatment or condition label, read with the paper, signifies: in vitro stimulation with specific CMV peptide epitopes to enrich CMV-specific T cells. The chain joins TRBV7-6 to TRBJ2-1, with 9 bases in between that match TRBD1. The sequence came from a human donor in good health (CMV status not recorded). Some clones in this sample may be carry-over from other donors' samples. Here the sequenced sample was cultured PBMCs, taken from culture after CMV antigen stimulation. Here is the DNA: TGTGCCAGCAGCCCACTGGCGGACAGGGGTAACAATGAGCAGTTCTTC. Its protein is CASSPLADRGNNEQFF.